This T cell receptor (beta chain) was identified during a study of blood T cell repertoires in COVID-19 (dated by TCRdb to 2018 to 2021). At the level of the whole study: Collaborator samples came from the United States, Italy and Spain and covered acute and convalescent phases of COVID-19. The repertoires were released in a freely available public database meant as a resource for research on the immune response to SARS-CoV-2. The material from the prospective study consisted of cDNA or gDNA derived from T cells, B-cell-depleted T cells, or PBMCs. Sample metadata almost always included a de-identified subject ID, COVID-19 status, age in years and sex. Where available, HLA class I and class II types were obtained from metadata supplied by the sample provider rather than from assay-based typing. Samples came from the ongoing ImmuneRACE study (first 160 participants) plus 1,254 subjects from 6 global collaborators. The dataset comprised deeply sampled blood TCRbeta repertoires from subjects exposed to, actively infected with, or recovered from COVID-19. What the work shows at the level of the full study, not this receptor alone: The amount of clinical and demographic metadata varied by source and participant and was provided uncurated.

Including cysteine and phenylalanine, the CDR3 has 15 amino acids. The read is trimmed to its CDR3 DNA, 45 bases read in frame from base 1. In the germline V gene, CDR1 corresponds to MGHDK and CDR2 to SYGVNS. Trimming costs V 0 bases and J 7 bases, and their ends lie 15 bases apart. About this clone: Its antigen has not been determined. Base qualities are not at hand, and no much larger clone is one base apart.

TCRbeta CDR3 regions were amplified from genomic DNA using the immunoSEQ Assay, a bias-controlled multiplex PCR. Under the source paper's analysis protocol: Nucleated cell counts per sample were estimated from amplification of reference gene primers within the assay. To quantify the absolute abundance of each unique TCRbeta CDR3 rearrangement, sequence reads were collapsed and filtered. For each sample, productive Simpson clonality was calculated as the square root of Simpson's diversity index over productive rearrangements. This is the immuneACCESS table as TCRdb keeps it, with only in-frame sequences that have V and J called. A part of the clones is gone; compared with another copy, unresolved V genes explain less than half, and the rest is unexplained. V and J calls and clone size are those listed in that table; D and trimming were worked out from the DNA. Present in this sample are around 26,000 clones, nearly 95% of which were seen just once. Of the sample, about 2% is held by the ten largest clones.

Whole blood was collected in K2EDTA tubes by collaborating institutions according to the institutions' own protocols. For TCRbeta analysis, collaborators shipped samples in one of three forms: frozen whole blood, isolated PBMCs, or DNA extracted from either of those sample types. This sequence originates from a human donor in a cohort sampled during active COVID-19. Recombination connected TRBV25-1 to TRBJ1-2, with a tentative D gene TRBD1 over 6 matching bases. Sequencing was done on a sample of peripheral blood. The CDR3 reads as follows: CASSEYAGAGAGYTF. The nucleotides are TGTGCCAGCAGTGAATATGCAGGGGCAGGAGCTGGCTACACCTTC.